This TCR beta chain originates from a study of T cell responses to AZD1222 COVID-19 vaccine. V was pared by 3 bases and J by 8 bases, with 5 bases between. The CDR3 is 11 residues long. In germline, CDR1 is MDHEN, CDR2 SYDVKM. The data were produced by immunoSEQ multiplex PCR, yet TCRdb's version contains in-frame clones alone and is incomplete. The top ten hold about 7.8% of the sample, which has under 140,000 clones, around 90% seen once. This clone was counted once. The rearrangement uses TRBV28 and TRBJ1-3; D ambiguous. This clonotype was sampled from an adult in good health. The sample in question was peripheral blood, obtained on day 0 of AZD1222 vaccination. The CDR3 coding sequence is TGTGCCAGCAGTTTTTCAGACACCATATATTTT. Its translation: CASSFSDTIYF.